The 13 T cell receptor beta chains in this list originate from one sample, sequenced in a study of T cell clonality in common variable immunodeficiency. Sequenced by immunoSEQ multiplex PCR; TCRdb stores in-frame clones only, minus some. This sample comprises about 66,000 clones, none seen once only. The sample taken for sequencing was peripheral blood mononuclear cells. The source is a person aged 18 to 70 in good health.

This clone was detected a few times. Sequencing ends 3 residues short of the CDR3 end; the germline J gene provides the rest. This chain links TRBV19 with TRBJ2-7; 7 nucleotides match TRBD1. This CDR3 has 14 residues. From germline, CDR1 is LNHDA and CDR2 SQIVND (reference sequence). V was clipped by 5 bases and J by 2 bases; unmatched bases: 6. The part of the CDR3 DNA that was read is TGTGCCAGTAGTGCCCTCACAGGGGCCTACGAG. It encodes CASSALTGAYE. The entire CDR3 protein is CASSALTGAYEQYF.

This clone was picked up many times. The observed sequence ends 3 residues before the CDR3 terminus, with the missing tail filled in from the germline J gene. This chain joins TRBV5-1 and TRBJ2-4; D gene unclear. V lost 2 bases, J lost 8 bases, and 11 bases lay in between. This CDR3 is 13 amino acids long. Germline V gene data show CDR1 as SGHRS and CDR2 as YFSETQ. The CDR3: CASSLRSSHIQYF. The sequenced CDR3 bases are TGCGCCAGCAGCTTAAGAAGTAGCCACATT.

As for this clone: The read is 3 residues too short to cover the CDR3 end, so that end is filled in from the germline J gene. The chain is built from TRBV20-1 and TRBJ2-3, with D unclear. V was cut by 4 bases and J by 3 bases, with 17 bases left in between. CDR1 and CDR2 from the germline V gene are DFQATT and SNEGSKA (reference sequence). This CDR3 region has 15 residues. CDR3 DNA, as far as it was read: TGCAGTGCTATAATGTGGCGGTCTGAAACAGATACG. It translates to CSAIMWRSETDT. The entire CDR3 sequence reads CSAIMWRSETDTQYF.

This clone occurred many times. The missing CDR3 end, 3 residues past where the read stops, is filled in from the germline J gene. V gene TRBV19 combines with J gene TRBJ2-7; 7 bases match TRBD1. Germline-derived CDR1 and CDR2 are LNHDA and SQIVND (reference sequence). V lost 5 bases and J lost 4; bases outside the gene matches: 14. The CDR3 sequence is 16 residues long. The sequenced CDR3 bases are TGTGCCAGTAGTCCCCCTCTGACAGGGAATCGATACGAG. Encoded protein: CASSPPLTGNRYE. The full-length CDR3 reads as CASSPPLTGNRYEQYF.

This clone was detected many times. The CDR3 here is CASSLWGQGSNQPQHF. The CDR3 bases that were read are TGTGCCAGTAGTCTGTGGGGACAGGGGAGCAATCAGCCC. The chain uses TRBV19 and TRBJ1-5, with 10 bases aligning to TRBD1. The read is 3 residues too short to cover the CDR3 end, so that end is filled in from the germline J gene. Germline loops: CDR1 LNHDA, CDR2 SQIVND (reference sequence). The CDR3 has 16 residues. With 5 bases clipped from V and 1 base from J, the junction kept 5 bases outside the gene matches.

This clone was found a few times. With the read ending 3 residues before the CDR3 end, the germline J gene is used to fill in that end. This chain links TRBV5-4 with TRBJ2-1; 7 nucleotides line up with TRBD2. The V and J ends lost 9 bases and 8 bases, in that order; junction bases with no gene match: 17. CDR1 is SGHNT, CDR2 YYREEE, per germline (reference sequence). This CDR3 comprises 15 residues. Incomplete CDR3 DNA: TGTGCCATCACCCCCGGGCGGGGGAATTTTGATGAG. Residues: CAITPGRGNFDE. The whole CDR3 region reads CAITPGRGNFDEQFF.

This clone appeared many times. The read finishes 3 residues shy of the CDR3 end, and the germline J gene is used to complete it. V is TRBV6-1 and J is TRBJ2-7, with 9 bases aligning to TRBD1. Germline loops: CDR1 MNHNS, CDR2 SASEGT. The CDR3 totals 14 residues. V shed 1 base, J shed 4 bases, and the junction held 2 bases outside the gene matches. The sequenced part of the CDR3 DNA is TGTGCCAGCAGTGAAGGCGGGACAGGGTACGAG. Protein sequence: CASSEGGTGYE. The CDR3 as a whole reads CASSEGGTGYEQYF.

This clone was counted many times. The missing CDR3 end, 3 residues past where the read stops, is filled in from the germline J gene. This chain uses TRBV20-1 with TRBJ2-1; TRBD1 might be the D (5 bases). Germline V gene lookup returns CDR1 DFQATT and CDR2 SNEGSKA (reference sequence). V was trimmed by 2 bases and J by 4 bases, leaving 15 bases between them. This CDR3 is built from 15 residues. The CDR3 is CSARRPRQNYNEQFF. The DNA read from the CDR3 is TGCAGTGCTAGAAGACCGAGACAGAATTACAATGAG.

This clone was counted many times. The CDR3 extends 3 residues past the end of the read, so its final part is completed from the germline J gene. This chain connects TRBV5-5 to TRBJ2-3, with D uncertain. Germline CDR1 reads SGHKS; CDR2 reads YYEKEE (reference sequence). Deletions cut 3 bases from V and 0 bases from J, with 8 bases between. This CDR3 is built from 14 residues. CDR3 loop: CASSSTGSTDTQYF. The covered CDR3 bases are TGTGCCAGCAGCTCCACCGGGAGCACAGATACG.

This clone was recorded many times. Here the CDR3 reads CASSPPVSGQGKGWTEAFF. Incomplete CDR3 DNA: TGTGCCAGCTCACCACCGGTGTCCGGACAGGGTAAGGGGTGGACTGAA. The gene calls are TRBV18 and TRBJ1-1, with TRBD1 matching over 8 bases. The CDR3 extends 3 residues past the end of the read, so its final part is completed from the germline J gene. CDR1 is KGHSH and CDR2 is LQKENI in the germline V gene. V dropped 0 bases and J dropped 5; count of bases not matched to a gene: 17. This CDR3 spans 19 amino acids. Drawing the rest from reference TRBV18 and TRBJ1-1, the complete variable domain is NAGVMQNPRHLVRRRGQEARLRCSPMKGHSHVYWYRQLPEEGLKFMVYLQKENIIDESGMPKERFSAEFPKEGPSILRIQQVVRGDSAAYFCASSPPVSGQGKGWTEAFFGQGTRLTVV.

This clone has ten or more counts. The sequence runs out 3 residues before the end of the CDR3; the remainder is reconstructed from the germline J gene. V gene TRBV6-2 or TRBV6-3 combines with J gene TRBJ2-7, with unresolved D. CDR3 length: 13 amino acids. CDR1 MNHEY and CDR2 SVGEGT come from the germline V gene. Trimming took off 5 bases at V and 6 bases at J, with 14 bases between the two ends. CDR3 amino acids: CASSPLGAREQYF. The CDR3 DNA, read in part, is TGTGCCAGCAGTCCCCTAGGAGCGCGCGAG.

The table lists this clone with many counts. The read ends 3 residues early relative to the CDR3; the germline J gene fills the gap. This chain links TRBV29-1 with TRBJ2-1, with 7 bases fitting TRBD2. Trimming took 5 bases from V and 4 from J; bases not matched to a gene: 5. Germline V lookup: CDR1 SQVTM, CDR2 ANQGSEA. The CDR3 consists of 13 residues. The DNA read from the CDR3 is TGCAGCGTTAGGCTAGCGGCTTACAATGAG. This encodes CSVRLAAYNE. The entire CDR3 sequence reads CSVRLAAYNEQFF.

This clone came up many times. The missing CDR3 end, 3 residues past where the read stops, is filled in from the germline J gene. This rearrangement joins TRBV2 to TRBJ1-1; D might be TRBD1 (6 bases). CDR3 length: 16 residues. Germline assignment: CDR1 SNHLY and CDR2 FYNNEI. V was clipped by 2 bases and J by 2 bases, with 15 bases between them. The sequenced CDR3 bases are TGTGCCAGCAGTGAAATGGGACATTCGATAAACACTGAA. Translated: CASSEMGHSINTE. The entire CDR3 protein reads CASSEMGHSINTEAFF.